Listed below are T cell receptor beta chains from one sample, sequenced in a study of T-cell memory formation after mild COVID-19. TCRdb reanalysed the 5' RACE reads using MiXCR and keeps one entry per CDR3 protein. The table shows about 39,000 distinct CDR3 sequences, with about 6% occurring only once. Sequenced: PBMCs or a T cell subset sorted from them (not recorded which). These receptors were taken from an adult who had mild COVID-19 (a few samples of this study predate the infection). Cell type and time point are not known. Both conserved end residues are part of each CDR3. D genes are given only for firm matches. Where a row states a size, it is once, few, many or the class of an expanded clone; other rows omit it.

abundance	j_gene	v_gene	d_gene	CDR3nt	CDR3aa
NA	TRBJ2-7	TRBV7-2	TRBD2	TGTGCCAGCAGCTTAGATGCGGCGGGGGGGCCCTACGAGCAGTACTTC	CASSLDAAGGPYEQYF
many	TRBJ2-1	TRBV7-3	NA	TGTGCCAGCAGCTTCCGTCCGGAAAATGAGCAGTTCTTC	CASSFRPENEQFF
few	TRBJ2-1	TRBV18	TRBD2	TGTGCCAGCTCACCACCTTCGACTAGCGGGGGTATGGAGCAGTTCTTC	CASSPPSTSGGMEQFF
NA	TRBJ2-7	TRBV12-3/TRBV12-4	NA	TGTGCCAGCAGATCGGGGGGCAATTACGAGCAGTACTTC	CASRSGGNYEQYF
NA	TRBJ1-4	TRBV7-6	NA	TGTGCCAGCAGCTTAGCGACGGGTTGGGGTGAAAAACTGTTTTTT	CASSLATGWGEKLFF
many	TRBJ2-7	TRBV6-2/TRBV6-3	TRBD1	TGTGCCAGCAGATTCGGGACAGGGAAAATGATGCAGTACTTC	CASRFGTGKMMQYF
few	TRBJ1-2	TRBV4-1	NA	TGCGCCAGCAGCCTCTCCGCGGGGGCGGCTGGCTACACCTTC	CASSLSAGAAGYTF
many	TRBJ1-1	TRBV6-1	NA	TGTGCCAGTTGGGCCGAAATGAACACTGAAGCTTTCTTT	CASWAEMNTEAFF
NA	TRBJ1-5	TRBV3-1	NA	TGTGCCAGCAGCCTAACCGACAGAAATCAGCCCCAGCATTTT	CASSLTDRNQPQHF
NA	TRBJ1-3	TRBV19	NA	TGTGCCAGTAGTATAGAGGTGGGAAACACCATATATTTT	CASSIEVGNTIYF
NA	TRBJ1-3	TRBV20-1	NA	TGCAGTGCTAGAGACCCCTCTGGAAACACCATATATTTT	CSARDPSGNTIYF
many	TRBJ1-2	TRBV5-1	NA	TGCGCCAGCAAGGCCACTGGCTATGGCTACACCTTC	CASKATGYGYTF
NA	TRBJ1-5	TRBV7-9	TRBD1	TGTGCCAGCAGCCCAGGGGGCGCGGGTCAGCCCCAGCATTTT	CASSPGGAGQPQHF
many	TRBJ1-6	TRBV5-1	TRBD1	TGCGCCAGCAGCCCGGGACAGGGGGATTCACCCCTCCACTTT	CASSPGQGDSPLHF
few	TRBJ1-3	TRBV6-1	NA	TGTGCCAGCAGTGAAGCGCGCAGAACCTCTGGAAACACCATATATTTT	CASSEARRTSGNTIYF
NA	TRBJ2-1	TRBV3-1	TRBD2	TGTGCCAGCAGTTCCCGGGGCGGGGGGTCCGGAGGGTACAATGAGCAGTTCTTC	CASSSRGGGSGGYNEQFF
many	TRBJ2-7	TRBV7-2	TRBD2	TGTGCCAGCAGCTTCGATGGTAGCGGGGGTGAGCAGTACTTC	CASSFDGSGGEQYF
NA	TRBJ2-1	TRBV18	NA	TGTGCCAGCTCACCACCACAGAGCTCCTACAATGAGCAGTTCTTC	CASSPPQSSYNEQFF
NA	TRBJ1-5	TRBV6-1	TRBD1	TGTGCCAGCAGTGGGACAGGAGACGATCAGCCCCAGCATTTT	CASSGTGDDQPQHF
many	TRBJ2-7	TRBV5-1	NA	TGCGCCAGCACCGAGAGACAGGGAGGATTCGACGAGCAGTACTTC	CASTERQGGFDEQYF
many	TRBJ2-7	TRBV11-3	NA	TGTGCCAGCAGCTTACGGTCCCGGGAAAGCTACGAGCAGTACTTC	CASSLRSRESYEQYF
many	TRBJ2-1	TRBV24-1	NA	TGTGCCACCAGTGACACGAAGGGGGTTAACAATGAGCAGTTCTTC	CATSDTKGVNNEQFF
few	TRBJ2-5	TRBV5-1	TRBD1	TGCGCCAGCAGCCGGACAGGGCGGCAAGAGACCCAGTACTTC	CASSRTGRQETQYF
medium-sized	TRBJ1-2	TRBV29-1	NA	TGCAGCGTTGAACCCCCATCGAATTATGGCTACACCTTC	CSVEPPSNYGYTF
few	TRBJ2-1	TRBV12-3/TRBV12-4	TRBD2	TGTGCCAGCAGTTTGGGGGGCGGGAGGCTCGGTGAGCAGTTCTTC	CASSLGGGRLGEQFF
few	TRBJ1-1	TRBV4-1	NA	TGCGCCAGCAGCCAAGCAGGGTGGACTGAAGCTTTCTTT	CASSQAGWTEAFF
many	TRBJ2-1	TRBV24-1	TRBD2	TGTGCCACCAGTGAAGGACTAGCTATTTCCTACAATGAGCAGTTCTTC	CATSEGLAISYNEQFF